This record looks at one T cell receptor (beta chain) sequence and its context. What it recognizes is unknown. The CDR3 end falls 3 residues outside the read, so it is completed with the germline J gene. Clones were sequenced by immunoSEQ multiplex PCR, and TCRdb holds only the in-frame ones, with some missing. This table lists about 36,000 clones. Trimming cost V 0 bases and J 3 bases, with 8 bases left between them. CDR3 length equals 14 residues. Per germline, CDR1 SGHTA and CDR2 FQGNSA. These data are taken from a study of T cells in women clearing cervical HPV infection. Study as a whole: No precancer developed; the control's incident HPV16 infection cleared within 12 months. Case blood was drawn a median approximately 150 days after lesion detection. Study conclusions and caveats: Richness differences could reflect unmeasured T-cell content per sample.

The V and J genes are TRBV7-2 and TRBJ2-5; D gene uncertain. The receptor comes from a woman aged 18 to 69 with a cervical HPV16 infection that either progressed to CIN3+ or cleared (not recorded which). Input material: blood buffy coat. The CDR3 sequence is CASSLAKAKETQYF. CDR3 bases read: TGTGCCAGCAGCTTAGCCAAAGCGAAAGAGACC.